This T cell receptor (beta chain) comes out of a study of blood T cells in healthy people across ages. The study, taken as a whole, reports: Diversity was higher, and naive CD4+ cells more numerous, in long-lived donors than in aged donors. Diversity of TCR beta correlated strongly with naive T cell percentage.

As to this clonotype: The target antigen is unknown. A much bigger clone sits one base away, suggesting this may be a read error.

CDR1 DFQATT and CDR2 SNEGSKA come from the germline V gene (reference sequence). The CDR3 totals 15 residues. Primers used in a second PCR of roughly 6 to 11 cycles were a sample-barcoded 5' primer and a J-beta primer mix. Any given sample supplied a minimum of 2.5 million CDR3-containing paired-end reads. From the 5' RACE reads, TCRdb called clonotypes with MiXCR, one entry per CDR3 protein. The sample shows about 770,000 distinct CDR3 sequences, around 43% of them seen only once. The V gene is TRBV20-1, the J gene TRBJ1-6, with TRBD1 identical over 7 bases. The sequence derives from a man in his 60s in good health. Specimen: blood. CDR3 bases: TGCGGTGCTAGCAAACTAGGGACAGATAATTCACCCCTCCACTTT. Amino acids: CGASKLGTDNSPLHF.